This T cell receptor beta chain was identified during a study of PD-L1 blockade in urothelial cancer. Overall study: Researchers found blood samples held a median of about 130,000 T cells.

Clones were read by immunoSEQ multiplex PCR, and TCRdb kept only the in-frame ones, dropping some. The sample has about 88,000 clones, 85% to 95% seen once; the top ten hold 8.5% to 9.5%. Patients' urothelial carcinoma was locally advanced or metastatic. There are 14 residues in the CDR3. The germline V and J ends were trimmed by 6 bases and 3 bases, with 14 bases remaining between them. The germline V gene encodes CDR1 LNHDA and CDR2 SQIVND (reference sequence). Sequencing was performed on PBMCs, taken around atezolizumab (anti-PD-L1) treatment. The V and J genes are TRBV19 and TRBJ1-1, with D uncertain. This TCR came from a man in his 60s with urothelial cancer. The CDR3 loop is CASRVNGGYTEAFF. For the CDR3, the DNA is TGTGCCAGTAGGGTCAATGGCGGATACACTGAAGCTTTCTTT.